The rows below give T cell receptor beta chains drawn from one sample of a study of blood T cells in healthy people across ages. TCRdb analysed the 5' RACE reads with MiXCR anew, one entry per CDR3 protein. The sample includes about 570,000 distinct CDR3 sequences, roughly a quarter of them seen just once. These data are also associated with another study on T cells of mothers and their children.

Sequenced material: blood. Receptors were obtained from a boy younger than 10 in good health. The CDR3 runs from the conserved cysteine through the conserved F or W. A D gene is named only where the DNA matches it firmly. Some rows have no size entry. The others give once, few or many, or a class for an expanded clone.

J: TRBJ1-1; size: few; D: .; V: TRBV25-1; DNA: TGTGCCAGCAGCCTTCGGCCCGATCGAGCTTTCTTT; CDR3: CASSLRPDRAFF
J: TRBJ2-3; size: .; D: .; V: TRBV9; DNA: TGTGCCAGCAGCGACCAGGGGACCCCCACAGATACGCAGTATTTT; CDR3: CASSDQGTPTDTQYF
J: TRBJ2-5; size: .; D: .; V: TRBV20-1; DNA: TGCAGTGCTAGAATGAGGGACAAAGGGGAGACCCAGTACTTC; CDR3: CSARMRDKGETQYF
J: TRBJ2-3; size: few; D: .; V: TRBV4-3; DNA: TGCGCCAGCAGCCCGGGCGGGTACGGAGATACGCAGTATTTT; CDR3: CASSPGGYGDTQYF
J: TRBJ2-5; size: .; D: TRBD2; V: TRBV7-9; DNA: TGTGCCAGCAGCTTCGGACGCGGGAGGGCCTCGTGGGAGACCCAGTACTTC; CDR3: CASSFGRGRASWETQYF
J: TRBJ2-1; size: few; D: TRBD2; V: TRBV29-1; DNA: TGCAGCGGACTAGCGAACAATGAGCAGTTCTTC; CDR3: CSGLANNEQFF
J: TRBJ2-5; size: .; D: TRBD2; V: TRBV19; DNA: TGTGCCAGTAGTTGGGGTAGCGGGGCTCAAGAGACCCAGTACTTC; CDR3: CASSWGSGAQETQYF
J: TRBJ2-1; size: many; D: TRBD1; V: TRBV25-1; DNA: TGTGCCAGCAGTGAATACTCGACAGGGACTGAGCAGTTCTTC; CDR3: CASSEYSTGTEQFF
J: TRBJ1-6; size: few; D: .; V: TRBV6-1; DNA: TGTGCCGGTGAAGACCGACCTAATTCACCCCTCCACTTT; CDR3: CAGEDRPNSPLHF
J: TRBJ2-5; size: .; D: .; V: TRBV5-1; DNA: TGCGCCAGCAGCTTAGCTAGATGGGAGACCCAGTACTTC; CDR3: CASSLARWETQYF
J: TRBJ2-7; size: .; D: TRBD1; V: TRBV9; DNA: TGTGCCAGCAGCGCATGGGACAGCGGCTACGAGCAGTACTTC; CDR3: CASSAWDSGYEQYF
J: TRBJ2-7; size: .; D: TRBD1; V: TRBV30; DNA: TGTGCCTGGAGCCCCGGGACAGGGGACCAGTACTTC; CDR3: CAWSPGTGDQYF
J: TRBJ2-3; size: .; D: TRBD1; V: TRBV7-2; DNA: TGTGCCAGCAGCTCGAGGGGGCCAAGAACAGATACGCAGTATTTT; CDR3: CASSSRGPRTDTQYF
J: TRBJ1-1; size: few; D: .; V: TRBV20-1; DNA: TGCAGTGCTAGCTCTGGAACTGAAGCTTTCTTT; CDR3: CSASSGTEAFF
J: TRBJ1-6; size: few; D: .; V: TRBV20-1; DNA: TGCAGTGCTAGTCCGGACAGTAATTCACCCCTCCACTTT; CDR3: CSASPDSNSPLHF
J: TRBJ1-3; size: .; D: .; V: TRBV7-3; DNA: TGTGCCATAAAACAGGCGGCTGGAAACACCATATATTTT; CDR3: CAIKQAAGNTIYF